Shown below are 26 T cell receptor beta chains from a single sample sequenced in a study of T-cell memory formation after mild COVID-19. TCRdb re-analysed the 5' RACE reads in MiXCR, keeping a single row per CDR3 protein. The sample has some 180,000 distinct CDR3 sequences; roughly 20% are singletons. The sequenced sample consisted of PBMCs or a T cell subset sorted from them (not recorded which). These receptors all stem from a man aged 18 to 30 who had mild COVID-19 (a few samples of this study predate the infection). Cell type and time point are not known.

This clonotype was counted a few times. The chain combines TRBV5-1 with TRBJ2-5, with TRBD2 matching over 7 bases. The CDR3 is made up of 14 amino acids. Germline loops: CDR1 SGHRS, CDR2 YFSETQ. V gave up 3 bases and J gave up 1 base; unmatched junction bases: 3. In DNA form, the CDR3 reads TGCGCCAGCAGCTCCGGGACTATCCAAGAGACCCAGTACTTC. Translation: CASSSGTIQETQYF.

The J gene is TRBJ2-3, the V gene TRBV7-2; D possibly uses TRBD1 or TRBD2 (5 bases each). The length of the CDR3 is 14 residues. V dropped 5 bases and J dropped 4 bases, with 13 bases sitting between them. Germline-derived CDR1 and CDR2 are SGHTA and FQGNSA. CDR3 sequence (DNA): TGTGCCAGCAGCCCCCGGGTGGGGGCAGATACGCAGTATTTT. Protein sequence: CASSPRVGADTQYF.

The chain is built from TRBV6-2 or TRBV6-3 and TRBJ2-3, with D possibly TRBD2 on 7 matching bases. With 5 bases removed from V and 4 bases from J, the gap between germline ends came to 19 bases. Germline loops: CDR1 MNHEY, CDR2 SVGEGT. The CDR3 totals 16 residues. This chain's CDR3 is CASSPLRGAWADTQYF. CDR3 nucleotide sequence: TGTGCCAGCAGTCCCCTCCGGGGGGCTTGGGCAGATACGCAGTATTTT.

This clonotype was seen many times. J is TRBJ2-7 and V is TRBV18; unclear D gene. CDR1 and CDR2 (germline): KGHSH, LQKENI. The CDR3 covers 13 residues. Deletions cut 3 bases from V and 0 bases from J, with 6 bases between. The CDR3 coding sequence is TGTGCCAGCTCACCCTATCGCTCCTACGAGCAGTACTTC. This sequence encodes CASSPYRSYEQYF.

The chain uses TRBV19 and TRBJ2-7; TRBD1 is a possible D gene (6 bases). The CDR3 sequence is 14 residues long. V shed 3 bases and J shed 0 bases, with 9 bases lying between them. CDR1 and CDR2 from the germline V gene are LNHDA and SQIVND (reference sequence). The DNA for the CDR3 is TGTGCCAGTAGTATGGGGGACATCTCCTACGAGCAGTACTTC. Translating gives CASSMGDISYEQYF.

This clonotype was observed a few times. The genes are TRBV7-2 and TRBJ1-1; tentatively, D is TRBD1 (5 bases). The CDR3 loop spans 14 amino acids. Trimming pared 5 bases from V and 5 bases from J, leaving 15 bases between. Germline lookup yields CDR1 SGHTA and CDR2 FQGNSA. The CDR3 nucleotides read TGTGCCAGCAGCCCGTCAAGGGGTTGGACTGAAGCTTTCTTT. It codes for CASSPSRGWTEAFF.

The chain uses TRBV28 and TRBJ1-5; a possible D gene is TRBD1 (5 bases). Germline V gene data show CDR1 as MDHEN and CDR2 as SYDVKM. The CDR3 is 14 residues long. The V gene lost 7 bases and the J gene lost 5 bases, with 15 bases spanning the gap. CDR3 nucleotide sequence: TGTGCCAGCACCCCCGGGACCCTCTATCAGCCCCAGCATTTT. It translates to CASTPGTLYQPQHF.

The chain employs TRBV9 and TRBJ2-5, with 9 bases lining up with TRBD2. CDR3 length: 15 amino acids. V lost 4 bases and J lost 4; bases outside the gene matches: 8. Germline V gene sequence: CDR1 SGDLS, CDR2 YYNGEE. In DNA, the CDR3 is TGTGCCAGCAGCTTCGGACTAGCGAAGGGAGAGACCCAGTACTTC. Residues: CASSFGLAKGETQYF.

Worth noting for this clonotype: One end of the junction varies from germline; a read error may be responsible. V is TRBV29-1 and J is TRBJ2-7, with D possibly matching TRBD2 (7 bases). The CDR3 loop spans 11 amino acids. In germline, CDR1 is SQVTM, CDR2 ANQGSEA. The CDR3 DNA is TGCAGCGTTGCTGAGGGGGGGTCGTGGAACTTC. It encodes CSVAEGGSWNF.

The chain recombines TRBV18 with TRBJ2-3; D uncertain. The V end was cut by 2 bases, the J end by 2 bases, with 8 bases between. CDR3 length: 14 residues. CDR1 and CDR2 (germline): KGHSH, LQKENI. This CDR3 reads CASSPSLTTDTQYF. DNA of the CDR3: TGTGCCAGCTCACCATCACTAACCACAGATACGCAGTATTTT.

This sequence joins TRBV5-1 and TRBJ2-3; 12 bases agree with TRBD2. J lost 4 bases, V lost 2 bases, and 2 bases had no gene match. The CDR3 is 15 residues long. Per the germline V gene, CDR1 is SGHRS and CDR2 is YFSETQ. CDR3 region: CASSLGLAGPDTQYF. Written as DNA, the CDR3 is TGCGCCAGCAGCTTAGGACTAGCGGGGCCAGATACGCAGTATTTT. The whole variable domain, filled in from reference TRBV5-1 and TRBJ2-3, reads KAGVTQTPRYLIKTRGQQVTLSCSPISGHRSVSWYQQTPGQGLQFLFEYFSETQRNKGNFPGRFSGRQFSNSRSEMNVSTLELGDSALYLCASSLGLAGPDTQYFGPGTRLTVL.

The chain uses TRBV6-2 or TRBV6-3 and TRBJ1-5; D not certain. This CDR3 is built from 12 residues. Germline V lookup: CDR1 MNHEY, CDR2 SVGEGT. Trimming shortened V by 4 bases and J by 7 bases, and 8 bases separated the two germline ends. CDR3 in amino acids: CASSSPKQPQHF. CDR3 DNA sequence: TGTGCCAGCAGTTCTCCAAAACAGCCCCAGCATTTT.

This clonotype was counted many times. The CDR3 is CASRARGDTEAFF. The CDR3 DNA sequence: TGTGCCAGCAGGGCCAGGGGGGACACTGAAGCTTTCTTT. V and J are TRBV6-4 and TRBJ1-1, with 7 bases identical to TRBD1. With 6 bases clipped from V and 3 bases from J, the junction kept 4 bases outside the gene matches. CDR3 length: 13 amino acids. The V gene's germline CDR1 is MRHNA and CDR2 SNTAGT.

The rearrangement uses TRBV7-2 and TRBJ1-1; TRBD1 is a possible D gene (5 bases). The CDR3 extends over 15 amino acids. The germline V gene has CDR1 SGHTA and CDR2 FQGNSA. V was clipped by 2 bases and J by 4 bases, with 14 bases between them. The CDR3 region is CASSLTSGGITEAFF. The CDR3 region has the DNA TGTGCCAGCAGCTTAACCTCCGGGGGAATCACTGAAGCTTTCTTT.

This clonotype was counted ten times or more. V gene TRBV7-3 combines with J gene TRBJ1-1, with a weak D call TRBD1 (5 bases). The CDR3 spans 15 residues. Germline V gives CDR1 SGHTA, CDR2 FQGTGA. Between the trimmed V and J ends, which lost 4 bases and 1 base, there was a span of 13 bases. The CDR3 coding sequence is TGTGCCAGCAGCTGGTCCCCAGGGAGGAACACTGAAGCTTTCTTT. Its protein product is CASSWSPGRNTEAFF.

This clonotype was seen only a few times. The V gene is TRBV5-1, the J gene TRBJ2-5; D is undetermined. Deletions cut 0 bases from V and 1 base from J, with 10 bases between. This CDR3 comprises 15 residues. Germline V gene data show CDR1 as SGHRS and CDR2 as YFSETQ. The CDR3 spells CASSLVGPLQETQYF. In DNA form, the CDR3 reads TGCGCCAGCAGCTTGGTAGGCCCGCTCCAAGAGACCCAGTACTTC.

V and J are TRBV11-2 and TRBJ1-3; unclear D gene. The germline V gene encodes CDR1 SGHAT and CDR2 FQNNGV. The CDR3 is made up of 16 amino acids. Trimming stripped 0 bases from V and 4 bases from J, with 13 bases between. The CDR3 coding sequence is TGTGCCAGCAGCTTAGAACCAGCCATCTGGGGAAACACCATATATTTT. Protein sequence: CASSLEPAIWGNTIYF.

The chain's CDR3 is CASSWTPRVEQYV. CDR3 DNA sequence: TGTGCCAGCAGCTGGACTCCCCGGGTGGAGCAGTACGTC. V is TRBV6-1 and J is TRBJ2-7, with a weak D call TRBD2 (5 bases). This CDR3 is 13 amino acids long. CDR1 and CDR2 from the germline V gene are MNHNS and SASEGT. V was shortened by 6 bases and J by 7 bases, with 16 bases between the two germline ends.

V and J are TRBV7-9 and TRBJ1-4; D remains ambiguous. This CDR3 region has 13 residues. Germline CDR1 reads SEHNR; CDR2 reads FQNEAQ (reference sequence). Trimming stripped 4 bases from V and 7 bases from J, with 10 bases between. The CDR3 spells CASSSTTAEKLFF. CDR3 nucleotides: TGTGCCAGCAGCTCCACGACGGCTGAAAAACTGTTTTTT.

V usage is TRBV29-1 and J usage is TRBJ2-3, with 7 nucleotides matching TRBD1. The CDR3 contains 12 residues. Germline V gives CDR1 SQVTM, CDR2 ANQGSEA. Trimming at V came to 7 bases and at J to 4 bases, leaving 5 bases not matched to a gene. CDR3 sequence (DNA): TGCAGCGGATCGACAGGGTCAGATACGCAGTATTTT. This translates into CSGSTGSDTQYF.

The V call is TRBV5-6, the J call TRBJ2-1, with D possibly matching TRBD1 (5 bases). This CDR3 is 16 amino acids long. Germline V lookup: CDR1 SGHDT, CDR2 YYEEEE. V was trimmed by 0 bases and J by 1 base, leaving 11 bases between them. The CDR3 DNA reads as TGTGCCAGCAGCTTGGCCCCAGGGAATTCCTACAATGAGCAGTTCTTC. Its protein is CASSLAPGNSYNEQFF.

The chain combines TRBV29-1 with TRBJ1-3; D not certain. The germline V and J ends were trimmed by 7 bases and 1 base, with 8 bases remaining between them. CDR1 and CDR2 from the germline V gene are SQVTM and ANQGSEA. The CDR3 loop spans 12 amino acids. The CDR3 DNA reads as TGCAGCGGCTGGGGTTCTGGAAACACCATATATTTT. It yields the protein CSGWGSGNTIYF.

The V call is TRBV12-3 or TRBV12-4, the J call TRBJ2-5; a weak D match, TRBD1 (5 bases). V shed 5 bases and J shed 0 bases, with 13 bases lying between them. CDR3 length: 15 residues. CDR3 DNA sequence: TGTGCCAGCAGTCGTCCGACAGCGTACCAAGAGACCCAGTACTTC. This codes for CASSRPTAYQETQYF.

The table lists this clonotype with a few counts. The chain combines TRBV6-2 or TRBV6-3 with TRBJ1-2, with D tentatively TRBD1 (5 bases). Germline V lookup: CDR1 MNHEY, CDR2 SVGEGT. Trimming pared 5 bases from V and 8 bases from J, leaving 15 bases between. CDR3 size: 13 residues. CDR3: CASSLGPTKGYTF. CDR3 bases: TGTGCCAGCAGTCTGGGACCTACAAAGGGCTACACCTTC.

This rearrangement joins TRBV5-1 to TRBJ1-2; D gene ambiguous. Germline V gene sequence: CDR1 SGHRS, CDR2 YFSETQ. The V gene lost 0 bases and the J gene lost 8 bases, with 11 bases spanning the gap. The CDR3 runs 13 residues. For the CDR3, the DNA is TGCGCCAGCAGCTTGGACGGGGTCGACGGCTACACCTTC. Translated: CASSLDGVDGYTF.

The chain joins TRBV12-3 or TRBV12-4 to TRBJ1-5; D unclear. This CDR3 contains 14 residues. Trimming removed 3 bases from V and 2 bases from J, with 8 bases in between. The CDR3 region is CASSFPVGNQPQHF. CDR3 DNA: TGTGCCAGCAGTTTCCCGGTGGGCAATCAGCCCCAGCATTTT.